This TCR beta chain stems from a study of cytomegalovirus exposure and HLA in healthy donors. Study-wide points: A classifier reportedly called cytomegalovirus status with high sensitivity and specificity. Most observed TCR sequences were rare, whereas some public TCRs were detected in many donors.

In germline, CDR1 is LNHDA, CDR2 SQIVND (reference sequence). The CDR3 has 17 residues. With 3 bases removed from V and 0 bases from J, the gap between germline ends came to 18 bases. PCR amplification relied on 60 Vbeta primers (plus 13 Jbeta primers). Per the study methods: Around 11 million shared chains were among the about 80 million unique TCR beta chains that a later analysis counted. The data were produced by immunoSEQ multiplex PCR, yet TCRdb's version contains in-frame clones alone and is incomplete. For V, J and clone size, that table is used; D and trimming come from the DNA. The sample records 140,000 to 150,000 clones, around three quarters being singletons. This clone was detected only once. What it recognizes is unknown.

The chain employs TRBV19 and TRBJ2-7; D might be TRBD1 (5 bases). This receptor was obtained from a woman aged 60-75 years in good health and CMV-seropositive. Sequencing was done on a sample of PBMCs. The chain's CDR3 is CASSIAASDTGSYEQYF. In DNA form, the CDR3 reads TGTGCCAGTAGTATTGCCGCGTCGGACACTGGCTCCTACGAGCAGTACTTC.